The clone carrying this T cell receptor (delta chain) has only a few counts. Only one base separates this from a far larger clonotype, so it likely reflects a read error. This sample is drawn from a study of gamma-delta T cells after stem cell transplantation. TCRdb used CATT to re-call clones from the RT-PCR reads. The table lists 1,900 or so delta-chain clones, about 18% of them singletons. J was trimmed by 0 bases and V by 5 bases; bases with no gene match: 7. CDR1 is GEAIGNYY and CDR2 is EKD in the germline V gene. This CDR3 comprises 15 residues. The chain carries TRDV2 and TRDJ1, with 8 bases fitting TRDD3. Material for sequencing was gamma-delta T cells. The TCR sequence derives from a human donor. It is not recorded whose cells these are; they may come from a transplant donor. The CDR3 DNA sequence: TGTGCCTGTGTCCCACTGGGGGCGTACACCGATAAACTCATCTTT. Protein sequence: CACVPLGAYTDKLIF.